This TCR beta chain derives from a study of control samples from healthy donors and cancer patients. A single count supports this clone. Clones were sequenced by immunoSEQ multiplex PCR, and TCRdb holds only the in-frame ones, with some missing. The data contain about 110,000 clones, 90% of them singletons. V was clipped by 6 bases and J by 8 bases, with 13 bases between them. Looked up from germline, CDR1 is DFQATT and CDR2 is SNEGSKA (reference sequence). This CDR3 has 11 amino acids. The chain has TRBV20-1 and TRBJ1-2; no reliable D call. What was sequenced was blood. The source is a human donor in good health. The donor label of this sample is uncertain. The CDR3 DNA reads TGCAGTGCGCTCAAGGGAGGGGGCTACACCTTC. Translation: CSALKGGGYTF.